This T cell receptor beta chain appears in the sequencing data of a study of immune heterogeneity within non-small cell lung tumors (dated 2018 in TCRdb). In terms of the full investigation: By histology, the tumors were a few squamous cell carcinomas, around 10 non-squamous carcinomas and 1 tumor not otherwise specified. To look at intratumoral immune heterogeneity, the study ran whole-exome sequencing, RNA-seq and TCR beta repertoire sequencing on several spatially distinct regions taken from every NSCLC tumor. TCR repertoires were analyzed from 55 to 60 tumor loci of about 16 patients, while transcriptome data covered only roughly 43 loci from roughly 12 patients. Binding of neoantigens to the HLA alleles of each patient was predicted with netMHCpan-3.0 for mutant peptides of 8 to 11 amino acids.

The TCR beta CDR3 region was amplified with a multiplex PCR system, in which a first round of roughly 10 cycles was run using 32 V-gene forward and 13 J-gene reverse primers. The first PCR round used a QIAGEN Multiplex PCR Kit, and the primer sequences were filed in Chinese patent CN105087789A. Illumina universal primers were added in a second PCR round performed with the Phusion High-Fidelity PCR Kit. Sequencing of the TCR libraries was done on the Illumina HiSeq X Ten platform in paired-end mode with a 151 bp read length. In the paper's pipeline: Reads lacking multiplex PCR primers were removed with Cutadapt, read pairs were merged with PEAR, and CDR3 regions were called with MiXCR default settings. Repertoire diversity used Shannon entropy, and clonality was computed as one minus Shannon entropy divided by ln of productive unique sequence count. A clonotype counted as a dominant or high-frequency T-cell clone when its frequency was 0.5% or higher. TCRdb reprocessing: public reads trimmed at Q25 with fastp, clones called with MiXCR, in-frame beta chains kept. Rows are combined by CDR3 protein, so each entry shows the most common genes and DNA. The V and J calls were not made by the authors but by TCRdb's processing. For this sample the table gives over 10,000 distinct CDR3 sequences, of which 20% to 25% were detected only once. The ten most abundant clones make up around 4.6% of the sample.

The TCR template was genomic DNA extracted from bulk tumor tissue, and roughly 600 ng of gDNA was amplified for each sample. During surgery, several biopsies were collected from each primary tumor and placed as far from one another as possible within the tumor mass. The study cohort was described as untreated, and the patients were newly diagnosed NSCLC cases having curative surgery. The samples came from 15 or so patients with newly diagnosed non-small cell lung cancer who were having surgery intended to be curative. Resected tumor masses were reviewed by two independent pathologists. Sequencing was performed only on DNA and RNA samples of high quality. This clonotype qualifies as medium-sized (0.01 to 0.1%). Its antigen has not been determined. Per-base quality was not reported, and no clone a single base away is much larger than it. Overall study results and their limits: A moderate positive correlation (R roughly 0.3), which was statistically significant, linked local T-cell repertoire clonality to local tumor mutational burden. Within a given patient, the same dominant CDR3B clonotypes showed up repeatedly across loci, although different tumor locations also carried unique high-frequency clones. Individual patients mostly had different high-frequency TCR beta clonotypes.

Sequenced material: lung tumor tissue. The source of this sequence is a man in his fifties or sixties with non-small cell lung cancer.

The sequenced DNA: TGTGCCAGCAGCCCGGGACTAGCGGGGGGTTCAGAGCAGTTCTTC. The translation is CASSPGLAGGSEQFF. The sequence links TRBV5-6 to TRBJ2-1; 15 middle bases align to TRBD2. From a lookup of the germline V gene, CDR1 and CDR2 are SGHDT and YYEEEE. Unmatched junction bases come to 6, with V trimmed by 4 bases and J by 10 bases. The CDR3 runs 15 residues from the cysteine to the phenylalanine. Only the CDR3 region is kept as DNA, spanning 45 bases read in frame from base 1.